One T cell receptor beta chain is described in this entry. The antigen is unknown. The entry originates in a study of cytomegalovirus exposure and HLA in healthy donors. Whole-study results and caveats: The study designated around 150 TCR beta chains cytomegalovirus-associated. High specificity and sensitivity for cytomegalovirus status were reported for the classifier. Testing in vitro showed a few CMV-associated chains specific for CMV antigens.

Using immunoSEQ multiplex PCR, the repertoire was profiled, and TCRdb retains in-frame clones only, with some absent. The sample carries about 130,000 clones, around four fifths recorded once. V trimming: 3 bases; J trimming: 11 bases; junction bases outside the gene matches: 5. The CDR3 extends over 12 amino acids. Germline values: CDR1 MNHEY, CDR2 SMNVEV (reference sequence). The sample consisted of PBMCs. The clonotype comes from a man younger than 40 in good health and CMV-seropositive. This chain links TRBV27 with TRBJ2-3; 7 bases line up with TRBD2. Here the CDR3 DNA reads TGTGCCAGCAGTTTGGAGCGGGGAGAGCAGTATTTT. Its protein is CASSLERGEQYF.